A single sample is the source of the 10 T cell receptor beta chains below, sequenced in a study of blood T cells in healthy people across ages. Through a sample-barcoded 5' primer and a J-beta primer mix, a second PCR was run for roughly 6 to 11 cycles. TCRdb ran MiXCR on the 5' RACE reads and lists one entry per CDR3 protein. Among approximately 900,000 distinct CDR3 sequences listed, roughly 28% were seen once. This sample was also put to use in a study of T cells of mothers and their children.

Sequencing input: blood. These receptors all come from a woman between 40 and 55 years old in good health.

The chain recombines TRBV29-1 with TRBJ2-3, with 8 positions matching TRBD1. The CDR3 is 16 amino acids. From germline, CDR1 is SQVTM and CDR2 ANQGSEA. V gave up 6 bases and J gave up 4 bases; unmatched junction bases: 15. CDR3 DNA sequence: TGCAGCGTCCCCCCACAGACAGGGGAACGGGCAGATACGCAGTATTTT. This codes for CSVPPQTGERADTQYF.

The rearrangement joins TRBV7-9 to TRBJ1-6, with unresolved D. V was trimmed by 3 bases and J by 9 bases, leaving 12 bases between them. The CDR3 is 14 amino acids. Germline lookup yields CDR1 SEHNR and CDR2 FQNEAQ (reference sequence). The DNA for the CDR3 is TGTGCCAGCAGCTTGGAACAGAACCGTTCACCCCTCCACTTT. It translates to CASSLEQNRSPLHF.

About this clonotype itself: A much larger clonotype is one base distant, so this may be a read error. This chain's CDR3 is CSAKLDNEQYF. As DNA, the CDR3 is TGCAGTGCTAAACTAGACAATGAGCAGTACTTC. This chain connects TRBV20-1 to TRBJ2-1; a possible D gene is TRBD2 (5 bases). The DNA end favors TRBJ2-7, so the J call may be wrong. The CDR3 has 11 amino acids. Per germline, CDR1 DFQATT and CDR2 SNEGSKA (reference sequence).

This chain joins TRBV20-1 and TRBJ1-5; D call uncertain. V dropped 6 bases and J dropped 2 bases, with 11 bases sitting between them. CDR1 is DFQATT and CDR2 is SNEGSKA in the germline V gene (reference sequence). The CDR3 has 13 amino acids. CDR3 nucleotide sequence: TGCAGTGCAGCAAGCTATGGCAATCAGCCCCAGCATTTT. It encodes CSAASYGNQPQHF.

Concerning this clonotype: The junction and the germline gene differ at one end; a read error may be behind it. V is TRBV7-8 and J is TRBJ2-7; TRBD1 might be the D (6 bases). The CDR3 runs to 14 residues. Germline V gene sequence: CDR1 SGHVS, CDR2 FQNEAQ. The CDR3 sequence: CVSSFKDSTYEQYF. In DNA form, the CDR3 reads TGTGTCAGCAGCTTCAAGGACAGCACCTACGAGCAGTACTTC. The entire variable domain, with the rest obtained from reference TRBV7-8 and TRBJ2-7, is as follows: GAGVSQSPRYKVAKRGQDVALRCDPISGHVSLFWYQQALGQGPEFLTYFQNEAQLDKSGLPSDRFFAERPEGSVSTLKIQRTQQEDSAVYLCVSSFKDSTYEQYFGPGTRLTVT.

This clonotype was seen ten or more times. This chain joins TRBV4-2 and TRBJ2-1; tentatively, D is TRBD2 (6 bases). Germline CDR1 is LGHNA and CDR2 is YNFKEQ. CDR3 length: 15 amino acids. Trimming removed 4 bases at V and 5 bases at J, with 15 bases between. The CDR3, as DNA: TGTGCCAGCAGCCCTCCCGGGACTCCCAACAATGAGCAGTTCTTC. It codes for CASSPPGTPNNEQFF.

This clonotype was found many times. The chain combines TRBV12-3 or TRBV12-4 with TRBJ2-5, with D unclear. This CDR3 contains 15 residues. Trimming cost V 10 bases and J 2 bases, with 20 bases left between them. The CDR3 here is CANRLRSALQETQYF. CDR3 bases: TGTGCCAACCGTCTTAGATCGGCCCTACAAGAGACCCAGTACTTC.

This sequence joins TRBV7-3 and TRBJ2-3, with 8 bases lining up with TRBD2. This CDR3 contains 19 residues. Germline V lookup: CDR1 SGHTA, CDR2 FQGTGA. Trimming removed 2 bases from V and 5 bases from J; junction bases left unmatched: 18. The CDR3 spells CASSLLPSAGGPSGDTQYF. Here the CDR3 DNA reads TGTGCCAGCAGCTTACTCCCCTCTGCGGGGGGCCCTTCGGGAGATACGCAGTATTTT.

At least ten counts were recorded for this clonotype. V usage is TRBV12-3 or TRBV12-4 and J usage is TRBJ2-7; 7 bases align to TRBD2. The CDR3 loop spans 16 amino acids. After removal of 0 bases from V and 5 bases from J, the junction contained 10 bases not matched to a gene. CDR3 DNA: TGTGCCAGCAGTTTAGCGCTGCTAGCGGAGGACGACGAGCAGTACTTC. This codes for CASSLALLAEDDEQYF.

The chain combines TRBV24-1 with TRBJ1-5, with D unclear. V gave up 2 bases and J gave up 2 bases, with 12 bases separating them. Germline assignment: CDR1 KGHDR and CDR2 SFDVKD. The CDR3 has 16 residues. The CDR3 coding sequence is TGTGCCACCAGTGATTCCGGGAAAGGAGGCAATCAGCCCCAGCATTTT. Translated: CATSDSGKGGNQPQHF.